The 18 T cell receptor beta chains presented below share a single source sample, sequenced in a study of response to subunit inactivated influenza vaccine. TCRdb re-derived calls from the RT-PCR reads in MiXCR, one entry per CDR3 protein. The sample shows roughly 620,000 distinct CDR3 sequences, over 9% of them seen only once. These same data were also listed under a study on T cells expressing NK-cell markers. This second study notes: The authors generated TCR beta cDNA through 5'RACE template switching with UMIs.

Sequenced material: PBMCs from blood, taken on the day of vaccination. The receptors come from a man aged 50-59 years who received an inactivated influenza vaccine.

The sample holds many counts of this clonotype. This rearrangement joins TRBV5-4 to TRBJ2-1, with TRBD1 identical over 9 bases. The germline gives CDR1 SGHNT, CDR2 YYREEE (reference sequence). The CDR3 runs to 15 residues. V gave up 4 bases and J gave up 7 bases; unmatched junction bases: 9. The CDR3 spells CASSPRDRDRNEQFF. CDR3 nucleotide sequence: TGTGCCAGCAGCCCCCGGGACAGGGATAGGAATGAGCAGTTCTTC.

This chain connects TRBV4-2 to TRBJ2-3, with a weak D call TRBD2 (6 bases). CDR1 is LGHNA and CDR2 is YNFKEQ in the germline V gene. V was shortened by 3 bases and J by 2 bases, with 12 bases between the two germline ends. The CDR3 has 15 residues. The CDR3, as DNA: TGTGCCAGCAGCCACCGGGACTCTCCCACAGATACGCAGTATTTT. Residues: CASSHRDSPTDTQYF.

V gene TRBV10-3 combines with J gene TRBJ2-3; D not certain. The ends were cut back, 3 bases at V and 1 base at J, with 17 bases in the middle. Germline CDR1 reads ENHRY; CDR2 reads SYGVKD. This CDR3 is 17 amino acids long. This CDR3 reads CAISDRTQLKGTDTQYF. In DNA, the CDR3 is TGTGCCATCAGTGACCGGACCCAACTAAAGGGCACAGATACGCAGTATTTT.

This clonotype has a handful of counts. The rearrangement uses TRBV6-5 and TRBJ2-1; the match to TRBD2 covers 8 bases. This CDR3 region has 14 residues. The germline gives CDR1 MNHEY, CDR2 SVGAGI. The J segment lost 6 bases and the V segment lost 6 bases, leaving 7 bases of the junction unmatched. Here the CDR3 reads CASRLLAGGNEQFF. CDR3 nucleotide sequence: TGTGCCAGCAGGTTGCTCGCGGGGGGCAATGAGCAGTTCTTC.

This clonotype was counted only a few times. The V call is TRBV7-9, the J call TRBJ2-2, with 8 nucleotides matching TRBD1. The CDR3 covers 15 residues. Per the germline V gene, CDR1 is SEHNR and CDR2 is FQNEAQ (reference sequence). J gave up 4 bases and V 6 bases, and 7 bases lay outside the gene matches. The CDR3 loop is CASREDRGLTGELFF. The CDR3 nucleotides read TGTGCCAGCAGAGAAGACAGGGGTCTCACCGGGGAGCTGTTTTTT.

This chain connects TRBV4-2 to TRBJ2-1; D unresolved. The germline V and J ends were trimmed by 4 bases and 7 bases, with 8 bases remaining between them. The CDR3 loop spans 12 amino acids. Germline CDR1 is LGHNA and CDR2 is YNFKEQ. The CDR3 DNA reads TGTGCCAGCAGCCTCCATCAGAATGAGCAGTTCTTC. It codes for CASSLHQNEQFF.

In this sample, this clonotype turned up a few times. The CDR3 sequence is CASSQKSRRNQPQHF. The CDR3 bases are TGTGCCAGCAGCCAGAAATCACGGAGAAATCAGCCCCAGCATTTT. J is TRBJ1-5 and V is TRBV5-6, with D hard to call. V lost 4 bases to trimming and J lost 4 bases, with 15 bases between them. CDR1 and CDR2 from the germline V gene are SGHDT and YYEEEE. The length of the CDR3 is 15 residues.

This clonotype was seen at least ten times. The gene calls are TRBV30 and TRBJ2-3; the D gene is possibly TRBD2 (6 bases). The length of the CDR3 is 15 residues. Germline V gene sequence: CDR1 GTSNPN, CDR2 SVGIG (reference sequence). V was pared by 2 bases and J by 2 bases, with 14 bases between. The chain's CDR3 is CAWSLWRGHTDTQYF. CDR3 nucleotide sequence: TGTGCCTGGAGTCTGTGGCGGGGTCACACAGATACGCAGTATTTT. Supplemented by reference TRBV30 and TRBJ2-3, the full variable domain reads SQTIHQWPATLVQPVGSPLSLECTVEGTSNPNLYWYRQAAGRGLQLLFYSVGIGQISSEVPQNLSASRPQDRQFILSSKKLLLSDSGFYLCAWSLWRGHTDTQYFGPGTRLTVL.

This clonotype turned up a few times. The V gene is TRBV2, the J gene TRBJ2-5; D remains unclear. The CDR3 spans 14 residues. Germline V gives CDR1 SNHLY, CDR2 FYNNEI. The V end lost 1 base, the J end lost 3 bases, and 9 bases lay between the germline ends. The CDR3 DNA reads as TGTGCCAGCAGTGAAGTGGCAGAGAAAGAGACCCAGTACTTC. This codes for CASSEVAEKETQYF. The full variable domain, rest sourced from reference TRBV2 and TRBJ2-5, is EPEVTQTPSHQVTQMGQEVILRCVPISNHLYFYWYRQILGQKVEFLVSFYNNEISEKSEIFDDQFSVERPDGSNFTLKIRSTKLEDSAMYFCASSEVAEKETQYFGPGTRLLVL.

The table lists this clonotype with many counts. This sequence joins TRBV12-3 or TRBV12-4 and TRBJ2-3; D is perhaps TRBD1 or TRBD2 (5 bases each). The ends were cut back, 4 bases at V and 5 bases at J, with 13 bases in the middle. The CDR3 extends over 14 amino acids. In DNA, the CDR3 is TGTGCCAGCAGTTCACGGGACGCCCGAGATACGCAGTATTTT. This translates into CASSSRDARDTQYF.

This clonotype has just a few counts. The chain employs TRBV3-1 and TRBJ2-2; D may be TRBD2 (7 bases). CDR1 is LGHDT, CDR2 YNNKEL, per germline (reference sequence). This CDR3 contains 16 residues. The ends were cut back, 1 base at V and 5 bases at J, with 14 bases in the middle. DNA for the CDR3: TGTGCCAGCAGCCAAGGAGGGGGGGGAAGAACCGGGGAGCTGTTTTTT. Residues: CASSQGGGGRTGELFF.

V gene TRBV7-6 combines with J gene TRBJ1-5; 7 positions match TRBD1. This CDR3 region has 15 residues. Germline V gene lookup returns CDR1 SGHVS and CDR2 FNYEAQ. V lost 5 bases, J lost 4 bases, and 8 bases stayed unmatched. CDR3 nucleotides: TGTGCCAGCAGCGTTAGACAGGGAGGGAATCAGCCCCAGCATTTT. This translates into CASSVRQGGNQPQHF.

As for this clonotype: Germline and junction disagree at one end, which may indicate a read error. The rearrangement joins TRBV12-3 or TRBV12-4 to TRBJ2-3; unclear D gene. This CDR3 has 12 residues. The CDR3 nucleotides read TGTGCCACCAGTTCGTCTGGATATACGCAGTATTTT. This encodes CATSSSGYTQYF.

This chain links TRBV12-3 or TRBV12-4 with TRBJ2-2; TRBD1 is a possible D gene (5 bases). V shed 6 bases and J shed 10 bases, with 21 bases lying between them. The CDR3 extends over 15 amino acids. CDR3 protein: CASRAAQGYPLELFF. DNA for the CDR3: TGTGCCAGCAGGGCCGCCCAGGGTTACCCCCTGGAGCTGTTTTTT.

This clonotype was counted a few times. V and J are TRBV14 and TRBJ2-3, with 12 nucleotides matching TRBD2. V gave up 6 bases and J gave up 6 bases; unmatched junction bases: 7. Germline V CDR1 and CDR2: SGHDN, FVKESK. The CDR3 length is 15 residues. CDR3 nucleotide sequence: TGTGCCAGCAGGAAACTAGCGGGAGGCGCGGATACGCAGTATTTT. Encoded protein: CASRKLAGGADTQYF.

The V gene is TRBV25-1, the J gene TRBJ2-7; 9 positions match TRBD2. J gave up 3 bases and V 5 bases, and 5 bases lay outside the gene matches. The CDR3 totals 14 residues. Germline values: CDR1 MGHDK, CDR2 SYGVNS. CDR3 residues: CASSLAGPNYEQYF. For the CDR3, the DNA is TGTGCCAGCAGTCTAGCGGGGCCGAACTACGAGCAGTACTTC.

This clonotype was seen repeatedly, ten times or more. CDR3 DNA sequence: TGTGCCAGCAGCTTGGTGACGGGGGGGCTTGACGACAATGAGCAGTTCTTC. As protein: CASSLVTGGLDDNEQFF. The gene calls are TRBV5-6 and TRBJ2-1; 8 nucleotides match TRBD2. This CDR3 is built from 17 residues. Losses at the gene ends were 0 bases for V and 5 bases for J; bases not matched to a gene: 10. Germline-derived CDR1 and CDR2 are SGHDT and YYEEEE.

For the CDR3, the DNA is TGTGCCTGGAGTGGGTACAATGAGCAGTTCTTC. This sequence encodes CAWSGYNEQFF. V and J are TRBV30 and TRBJ2-1; D is ambiguous. This CDR3 region has 11 residues. Trimming pared 1 base from V and 4 bases from J, leaving 2 bases between. The germline V gene encodes CDR1 GTSNPN and CDR2 SVGIG (reference sequence). Looking up the rest from reference TRBV30 and TRBJ2-1 gives the full variable domain: SQTIHQWPATLVQPVGSPLSLECTVEGTSNPNLYWYRQAAGRGLQLLFYSVGIGQISSEVPQNLSASRPQDRQFILSSKKLLLSDSGFYLCAWSGYNEQFFGPGTRLTVL.